This T cell receptor beta chain was retrieved from a study of a mutant IDH1 vaccine in newly diagnosed glioma. Turning to the study itself: Patients, over weeks 1, 3, 5, 7, 11, 15, 19 and 23, received a total of eight vaccinations.

The time point here: week 23, last vaccination. Topical imiquimod was applied with each vaccine dose, which held 300 ug of mutant IDH1 20-mer peptide. New IDH1-mutant, ATRX-lost WHO grade 3 or 4 astrocytomas occurred in donors. The table came from immunoSEQ multiplex PCR; TCRdb's copy has only in-frame clones and leaves some out. The data contain 77,000 or so clones, 85% to 90% of them singletons. Trimming took 6 bases from V and 4 from J; bases not matched to a gene: 4. Germline V gene lookup returns CDR1 SGHNT and CDR2 YYREEE (reference sequence). This CDR3 contains 13 residues. In regard to this clone: The antigen remains undetermined.

The TCR sequence derives from a woman between 45 and 65 years old with glioma. This sequence joins TRBV5-4 and TRBJ2-3, with TRBD1 matching over 8 bases. This specimen was PBMCs, taken from a glioma patient whose treatment included an IDH1 peptide vaccine. This CDR3 is CASIGQGADTQYF. The CDR3 DNA is TGTGCCAGCATAGGACAGGGTGCAGATACGCAGTATTTT.